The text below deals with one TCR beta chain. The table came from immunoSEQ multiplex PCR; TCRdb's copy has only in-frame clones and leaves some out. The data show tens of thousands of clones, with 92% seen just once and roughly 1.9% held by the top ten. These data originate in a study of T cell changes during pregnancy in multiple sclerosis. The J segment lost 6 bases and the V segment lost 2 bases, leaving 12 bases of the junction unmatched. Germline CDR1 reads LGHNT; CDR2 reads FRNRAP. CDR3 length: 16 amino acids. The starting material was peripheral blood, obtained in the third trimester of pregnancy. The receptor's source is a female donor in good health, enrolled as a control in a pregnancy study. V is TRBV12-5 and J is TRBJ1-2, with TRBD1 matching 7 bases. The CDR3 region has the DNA TGTGCTAGTGGTTTGCTATCAGTCGACAGGGTCCATGGCTACACCTTC. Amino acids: CASGLLSVDRVHGYTF.